The following is a TCR beta chain sequence with its context. Profiled with immunoSEQ multiplex PCR; TCRdb holds only in-frame clones, not every one. The sample lists 20,000 to 25,000 clones, less than 90% occurring once. This sample is drawn from a study of blood T cell repertoires in COVID-19. Overall study: T cells, B-cell-depleted T cells, or PBMCs provided the cDNA or gDNA that served as material.

V was clipped by 3 bases and J by 4 bases; unmatched bases: 4. Per the germline V gene, CDR1 is GTSNPN and CDR2 is SVGIG (reference sequence). This CDR3 comprises 14 residues. The sample comprised peripheral blood. The clonotype originates from a middle-aged man with acute or convalescent COVID-19. The genes are TRBV30 and TRBJ2-7; 12 bases align to TRBD1. The CDR3 is CAWRGDRGLYEQYF. CDR3 in DNA: TGTGCCTGGAGGGGGGACAGGGGGCTTTACGAGCAGTACTTC.